This TCR beta chain appears in the sequencing data of a study of blood T cell repertoires in COVID-19. The wider study: Material from acute and convalescent COVID-19 was sourced from the United States, Italy and Spain. In each case, the material was cDNA or gDNA derived from T cells, B-cell-depleted T cells, or PBMCs.

CDR1 is SEHNR, CDR2 FQNEAQ, per germline (reference sequence). The CDR3 sequence is 13 residues long. The V segment lost 6 bases and the J segment 4 bases; nucleotides outside the gene matches: 5. Per the original methods: For nucleated cells, counts were estimated from reference gene primer amplification. Measured with immunoSEQ multiplex PCR; TCRdb has only the in-frame clones, and not every one. V, J and clone size were drawn from that table, and D and trimming were deduced from the DNA. The sample carries roughly 200,000 clones, around 84% recorded once. This clonotype was obtained from a human donor in a cohort sampled during active COVID-19. What was sequenced was peripheral blood. The chain is built from TRBV7-9 and TRBJ1-1, with 7 bases identical to TRBD1. CDR3 DNA sequence: TGTGCCAGCAGAGACGACAGGGCCACTGAAGCTTTCTTT. Translation: CASRDDRATEAFF.